Each of the 24 T cell receptor beta chains below was sequenced from the same sample in a study of tissue T cells after allogeneic stem cell transplantation. Described time point: mouse harvest day 7 after allogeneic transplant. Each mouse received 10^7 T-cell-depleted marrow cells plus 10^6 splenic CD5+ T cells by tail vein. The method was immunoSEQ multiplex PCR; TCRdb's version includes in-frame clones alone and lacks a portion of them. The sample lists 6,000 or so clones, about 48% seen once, with less than 5.5% in the top ten. Sequencing was carried out using gut tissue. These receptors all stem from a female BALB/c mouse given C57BL/6 T cells with graft-versus-host disease after an allogeneic hematopoietic cell transplant.

This clone was seen just once. Gene names refer to mouse genes. The read is 1 residue too short to cover the CDR3 end, so that end is filled in from the germline J gene. The J gene is TRBJ1-6, the V gene TRBV26, with D possibly being TRBD1 (5 bases). TRBJ1-6 is known as an ORF, though its function is uncertain. Trimming left V 6 bases short and J 0 bases short, with 6 bases between. Per the germline V gene, CDR1 is KGHPV and CDR2 is FQNQEV (reference sequence). The CDR3 has 14 residues. The CDR3 DNA, read in part, is TGTGCCAGCAGGACAGATTCCTATAATTCGCCCCTCTAC. Residues: CASRTDSYNSPLY. The whole CDR3 is CASRTDSYNSPLYF.

This clone was seen only once. Gene names and germline match the mouse. The CDR3 end falls 1 residue outside the read, so it is completed with the germline J gene. This chain joins TRBV26 and TRBJ2-1; 8 bases line up with TRBD1. V was pared by 4 bases and J by 1 base, with 3 bases of the junction left unmatched. CDR3 length equals 15 residues. Germline-derived CDR1 and CDR2 are KGHPV and FQNQEV (reference sequence). The CDR3 protein is CASSPTGENYAEQFF. The sequenced part of the CDR3 DNA is TGTGCCAGCAGTCCGACAGGGGAGAACTATGCTGAGCAGTTC.

With respect to this clone: Genes here carry mouse names. The read gets to within 1 residue of the CDR3 end, and the germline J gene fills in the rest. V usage is TRBV1 and J usage is TRBJ1-1; D is unresolved. Deletions cut 3 bases from V and 0 bases from J, with 8 bases between. This CDR3 region has 14 residues. CDR1 is NSQYPW, CDR2 LRSPGD, per germline (reference sequence). The CDR3 loop is CTCSARHSNTEVFF. The sequenced CDR3 bases are TGCACCTGCAGTGCCCGACACTCAAACACAGAAGTCTTC.

This clone was observed a few times. Genes and germline come from the mouse. The read is 1 residue too short to cover the CDR3 end, so that end is filled in from the germline J gene. V and J are TRBV26 and TRBJ1-2; 7 bases align to TRBD1. Germline V gives CDR1 KGHPV, CDR2 FQNQEV (reference sequence). V lost 3 bases and J lost 4; bases outside the gene matches: 2. The CDR3 has 13 residues. The CDR3 region is CASSLRGRSDYTF. The sequenced CDR3 bases are TGTGCCAGCAGTCTAAGGGGGCGCTCCGACTACACC.

Note on this clone: The gene names here belong to mouse. The CDR3 sequence is CASSLGQGAFAETLYF. The DNA read from the CDR3 is TGTGCCAGCAGTCTGGGACAGGGGGCTTTTGCAGAAACGCTGTAT. This chain uses TRBV26 with TRBJ2-3; 11 nucleotides line up with TRBD1. The CDR3 end is not reached by the read, which stops 1 residue before it; the germline J gene fills it in. The J segment lost 2 bases and the V segment lost 2 bases, leaving 3 bases of the junction unmatched. The CDR3 runs to 16 residues. CDR1 and CDR2 from the germline V gene are KGHPV and FQNQEV (reference sequence).

For this clone: Gene and germline names: mouse. With the read ending 1 residue before the CDR3 end, the germline J gene is used to fill in that end. The rearrangement joins TRBV15 to TRBJ1-5; unclear D gene. V lost 6 bases and J lost 4, with 13 bases in between. This CDR3 region has 14 residues. Per the germline V gene, CDR1 is SGHND and CDR2 is FRSKSL. The CDR3 DNA, read in part, is TGTGCCAGCAGAGGCGCCGAGGGAAACCAGGCTCCGCTT. Protein sequence: CASRGAEGNQAPL. In full, the CDR3 reads CASRGAEGNQAPLF.

This clone is labeled as large. Genes and germline come from the mouse. From the germline J gene comes the end of the CDR3, since the read stops 1 residue before it. J is TRBJ2-1 and V is TRBV13-2; a weak D match, TRBD2 (5 bases). CDR1 and CDR2 (germline): NNHNN, SYGAGS (reference sequence). CDR3 length equals 12 residues. Trimming left V 0 bases short and J 8 bases short, with 6 bases between. Partial CDR3 DNA: TGTGCCAGCGGTGATGCTGGGACTGAGCAGTTC. Protein sequence: CASGDAGTEQF. The whole CDR3 protein reads CASGDAGTEQFF.

This clone was detected a few times. Germline and genes here are mouse. The CDR3 end lies 1 residue beyond the end of the read and is filled in from the germline J gene. J is TRBJ2-7 and V is TRBV19, with 10 bases matching TRBD1. The CDR3 has 14 amino acids. The J segment lost 3 bases and the V segment lost 2 bases, leaving 2 bases of the junction unmatched. From germline, CDR1 is FNHDT and CDR2 SITEND (reference sequence). The sequenced CDR3 bases are TGTGCCAGCAGTATGGGGACAGGGGACTATGAACAGTAC. It translates to CASSMGTGDYEQY. The whole CDR3 protein is CASSMGTGDYEQYF.

In regard to this clone: Gene names follow the mouse nomenclature. The read ends 1 residue before the CDR3 terminus; that terminus is restored from the germline J gene. The rearrangement links TRBV26 to TRBJ2-5; 9 nucleotides agree with TRBD2. Germline-derived CDR1 and CDR2 are KGHPV and FQNQEV (reference sequence). This CDR3 region has 17 residues. The V gene end was trimmed by 0 bases and the J gene end by 2 bases; junction bases not matched to a gene: 6. Here the CDR3 reads CASSLSIGGASQDTQYF. The CDR3 DNA, read in part, is TGTGCCAGCAGTCTGTCGATTGGGGGGGCGAGCCAAGACACCCAGTAC.

With regard to this clone: Gene names are mouse gene names. Here the CDR3 reads CASSLEGGSDYTF. Partial CDR3 DNA: TGTGCCAGCAGTCTGGAGGGAGGCTCCGACTACACC. The V call is TRBV26, the J call TRBJ1-2; D uncertain. The sequence runs out 1 residue before the end of the CDR3; the remainder is reconstructed from the germline J gene. Trimming left V 2 bases short and J 4 bases short, with 8 bases between. CDR1 KGHPV and CDR2 FQNQEV come from the germline V gene (reference sequence). The CDR3 consists of 13 residues.

Comments on this clone: Gene names are mouse gene names. The read finishes 1 residue shy of the CDR3 end, and the germline J gene is used to complete it. J is TRBJ2-7 and V is TRBV31, with 13 bases matching TRBD2. CDR3 size: 14 residues. CDR1 is GKSSPN, CDR2 SITVG, per germline. The trim removed 1 base at V and 6 bases at J, leaving 3 bases unmatched. CDR3 amino acids: CAWSRGLGGVEQYF. The sequenced part of the CDR3 DNA is TGTGCCTGGAGTCGGGGACTGGGGGGGGTTGAACAGTAC.

About this clone: Here the gene names and germline are mouse. The read falls 1 residue short of the CDR3 end, and the missing part is taken from the germline J gene. This chain connects TRBV13-3 to TRBJ2-2, with TRBD2 matching 8 bases. Germline trimming cut 0 bases from V and 6 bases from J; bases unmatched to any gene: 1. Germline V gene sequence: CDR1 NNHDY, CDR2 SYVADS. This CDR3 region has 14 residues. The chain's CDR3 is CASSDAGGPGQLYF. The DNA read from the CDR3 is TGTGCCAGCAGTGATGCTGGGGGGCCCGGGCAGCTCTAC.

By proportion, this clone is medium-sized (0.01 to 0.1%). Gene labels here are mouse ones. The read terminates 1 residue ahead of where the CDR3 ends, so the germline J gene completes it. The chain is built from TRBV23 and TRBJ2-7; the table's D call of TRBD2 was not tested on the DNA. This CDR3 comprises 14 residues. From germline, CDR1 is KGHTA and CDR2 FQNQQP. CDR3 sequence reads: CSSSQGTGGYEQYF. CDR3 bases read: TGCTCCAGCAGTCAAGGGACTGGGGGTTATGAACAGTAC.

As to this clone: The genes are named according to mouse. The read ends 1 residue before the CDR3 terminus; that terminus is restored from the germline J gene. The chain employs TRBV1 and TRBJ1-4; 9 nucleotides match TRBD1. With V trimmed by 4 bases and J by 5 bases, 5 bases remained unmatched. This CDR3 region has 15 residues. Germline CDR1 NSQYPW, CDR2 LRSPGD (reference sequence). The CDR3 DNA, read in part, is TGCACCTGCAGTGAGGGACAGGGAAGAAACGAAAGATTATTT. Protein: CTCSEGQGRNERLF. From start to end, the CDR3 is CTCSEGQGRNERLFF.

This clone was recorded a few times. The gene symbols are mouse symbols. The read is 1 residue too short to cover the CDR3 end, so that end is filled in from the germline J gene. The chain is built from TRBV4 and TRBJ2-7; no clear D. Trimming cost V 3 bases and J 7 bases, with 4 bases left between them. Germline loops: CDR1 LGHDT, CDR2 YNNKQL (reference sequence). The CDR3 runs 10 residues. This chain's CDR3 is CASSYREQYF. The sequenced part of the CDR3 DNA is TGTGCCAGCAGCTATAGAGAACAGTAC.

Concerning this clone itself: Any gene name here is a mouse gene name. CDR3 region: CSSSPGQGAYNSPLYF. Incomplete CDR3 DNA: TGCTCCAGCAGTCCGGGACAGGGGGCATATAATTCGCCCCTCTAC. The chain combines TRBV23 with TRBJ1-6; the table assigns TRBD1, which was not confirmed against the DNA. The read is 1 residue too short to cover the CDR3 end, so that end is filled in from the germline J gene. TRBJ1-6 counts as an open reading frame of uncertain function. This CDR3 region has 16 residues. The V gene's germline CDR1 is KGHTA and CDR2 FQNQQP.

As for this clone: Mouse gene names apply. The read ends 1 residue before the CDR3 terminus; that terminus is restored from the germline J gene. The chain combines TRBV26 with TRBJ1-1; 11 bases line up with TRBD1. V shed 6 bases, J shed 0 bases, and the junction held 3 bases outside the gene matches. CDR3 length equals 15 residues. Per germline, CDR1 KGHPV and CDR2 FQNQEV (reference sequence). CDR3 loop: CASSPDRGPNTEVFF. The CDR3 bases that were read are TGTGCCAGCAGCCCGGACAGGGGGCCAAACACAGAAGTCTTC. Full variable domain (missing parts from reference TRBV26 and TRBJ1-1): NSKVIQTPRYLVKGQGQKAKMRCIPEKGHPVVFWYQQNKNNEFKFLINFQNQEVLQQIDMTEKRFSAECPSNSPCSLEIQSSEAGDSALYLCASSPDRGPNTEVFFGKGTRLTVV.

In the case of this clone: Genes and germline come from the mouse. The sequence runs out 1 residue before the end of the CDR3; the remainder is reconstructed from the germline J gene. The rearrangement uses TRBV26 and TRBJ1-1; no reliable D call. CDR3 length: 13 amino acids. V was pared by 1 base and J by 4 bases, with 7 bases between. Germline lookup yields CDR1 KGHPV and CDR2 FQNQEV (reference sequence). CDR3 amino acids: CASSLFGRTEVFF. CDR3 DNA (partial): TGTGCCAGCAGTCTGTTTGGTCGCACAGAAGTCTTC.

Details on this clone: The listed genes are named as in mouse. The DNA ends 1 residue before the CDR3 does, and the rest of the CDR3 is filled in from the germline J gene. V and J are TRBV26 and TRBJ1-3; 10 nucleotides match TRBD1. The CDR3 length is 15 residues. After removal of 4 bases from V and 1 base from J, the junction contained 1 base not matched to a gene. Germline V gene lookup returns CDR1 KGHPV and CDR2 FQNQEV (reference sequence). The CDR3 protein is CASSRTGGSGNTLYF. The sequenced part of the CDR3 DNA is TGTGCCAGCAGTCGGACAGGGGGGTCTGGAAATACGCTCTAT.

This clone is classed as medium-sized. All gene names here are mouse names. The CDR3 is cut off 1 residue early in the read; its end comes from the germline J gene. The chain joins TRBV23 to TRBJ1-4; the table's D call of TRBD1 was not tested on the DNA. CDR3 size: 14 residues. Germline values: CDR1 KGHTA, CDR2 FQNQQP. The covered CDR3 bases are TGCTCCAGCAGTCCGGGACAGTCCAACGAAAGATTATTT. Its translation is CSSSPGQSNERLF. The entire CDR3 sequence reads CSSSPGQSNERLFF.

In regard to this clone: Mouse gene names apply. The read falls 1 residue short of the CDR3 end, and the missing part is taken from the germline J gene. The rearrangement uses TRBV23 and TRBJ1-4; the D segment call TRBD1 is taken from the table without a DNA check. The CDR3 spans 15 residues. Germline lookup yields CDR1 KGHTA and CDR2 FQNQQP. The CDR3 DNA, read in part, is TGCTCCAGCAGTCGCTCCGGGACAACCAACGAAAGATTATTT. It codes for CSSSRSGTTNERLF. The CDR3 in its entirety is CSSSRSGTTNERLFF.

This clone came up a few times. Gene labels here are mouse ones. The read finishes 1 residue shy of the CDR3 end, and the germline J gene is used to complete it. The chain combines TRBV26 with TRBJ1-4, with 12 bases fitting TRBD1. Unmatched junction bases numbered 3, after V lost 0 bases and J lost 7 bases. Germline values: CDR1 KGHPV, CDR2 FQNQEV (reference sequence). The CDR3 has 16 amino acids. This CDR3 is CASSLSGQGARERLFF. The part of the CDR3 DNA that was read is TGTGCCAGCAGTCTGTCGGGACAGGGGGCGCGCGAAAGATTATTT.

Turning to this clone: Mouse names are used for the genes. The read falls 1 residue short of the CDR3 end, and the missing part is taken from the germline J gene. The rearrangement joins TRBV13-2 to TRBJ2-3; maybe TRBD1 (6 bases). CDR1 is NNHNN, CDR2 SYGAGS, per germline (reference sequence). CDR3 length: 13 amino acids. The V end was cut by 1 base, the J end by 5 bases, with 8 bases between. This CDR3 reads CASGDMTGETLYF. CDR3 bases read: TGTGCCAGCGGTGATATGACAGGAGAAACGCTGTAT.

This clone was observed a few times. Genes and germline are mouse. The read ends 1 residue shy of where the CDR3 ends; the end is completed using the germline J gene. The J gene is TRBJ2-7, the V gene TRBV26, with D possibly being TRBD1 (6 bases). The CDR3 covers 14 residues. CDR1 is KGHPV and CDR2 is FQNQEV in the germline V gene (reference sequence). Trimming took 4 bases from V and 0 from J, leaving 10 bases between them. CDR3 amino acids: CASSPGQSSYEQYF. Incomplete CDR3 DNA: TGTGCCAGCAGTCCGGGACAAAGCTCCTATGAACAGTAC.